These 7 T cell receptor beta chains originate from one sample sequenced in a study of blood T cell repertoires in COVID-19. The data were produced by immunoSEQ multiplex PCR, yet TCRdb's version contains in-frame clones alone and is incomplete. Among about 250,000 clones listed, approximately 86% were seen once. Sequencing was performed on peripheral blood. The receptor set was obtained from a woman aged 60-75 years who had recovered from COVID-19.

This chain joins TRBV2 and TRBJ1-6; D is possibly TRBD1 (6 bases). Germline assignment: CDR1 SNHLY and CDR2 FYNNEI. This CDR3 has 14 amino acids. Between the trimmed V and J ends, which lost 4 bases and 6 bases, there was a span of 10 bases. CDR3 region: CASSGGRTNSPLHF. The CDR3 DNA sequence: TGTGCCAGCAGTGGGGGGCGGACTAATTCACCCCTCCACTTT.

V gene TRBV6-1 combines with J gene TRBJ1-2; D unclear. CDR3 length: 14 residues. Per the germline V gene, CDR1 is MNHNS and CDR2 is SASEGT. V lost 1 base, J lost 8 bases, and 14 bases lay in between. The CDR3 DNA is TGTGCCAGCAGTGAAGAACTCGAGTGGTTGGGCTACACCTTC. Its protein is CASSEELEWLGYTF.

This chain links TRBV4-3 with TRBJ1-2; TRBD1 matches at 8 bases. The V gene's germline CDR1 is LGHNA and CDR2 YSLEER. Trimming took 0 bases from V and 13 from J; bases not matched to a gene: 7. This CDR3 region has 13 residues. CDR3 DNA sequence: TGCGCCAGCAGCCAAGACTATGGGGGGACAGGCACCTTC. Translated, it gives CASSQDYGGTGTF.

The chain combines TRBV21-1 with TRBJ2-2; the D call TRBD1 from the table was never checked on the DNA. TRBV21-1 is a documented pseudogene. The CDR3 runs 14 residues. In DNA form, the CDR3 reads TGTGCCAGCAGTCGACAGGCCGAGGACGGGGAGCTGTTTTTT. Amino acids: CASSRQAEDGELFF.

The table lists this clone with a few counts. The gene calls are TRBV4-2 and TRBJ1-3, with 8 positions matching TRBD1. The junction had 8 bases not matched to a gene; V was cut back by 4 bases and J by 0 bases. CDR3 length equals 17 residues. The germline gives CDR1 LGHNA, CDR2 YNFKEQ. Here the CDR3 reads CASSRPDRASSGNTIYF. As DNA, the CDR3 is TGTGCCAGCAGCCGCCCGGACAGGGCCAGCTCTGGAAACACCATATATTTT.

The J gene is TRBJ2-3, the V gene TRBV7-2; D not resolved. The CDR3 is made up of 15 amino acids. The V end was cut by 1 base, the J end by 2 bases, with 10 bases between. CDR1 is SGHTA, CDR2 FQGNSA, per germline. CDR3 sequence (DNA): TGTGCCAGCAGCTTAGGGAGCGTCTTCACAGATACGCAGTATTTT. Amino acid sequence: CASSLGSVFTDTQYF.

This chain uses TRBV6-2 or TRBV6-3 with TRBJ1-5, with D maybe TRBD1 (6 bases). This CDR3 is built from 15 residues. Germline assignment: CDR1 MNHEY and CDR2 SVGEGT. V lost 6 bases and J lost 6, with 18 bases in between. The CDR3 DNA follows: TGTGCCAGCAGCCTAAAACAGGGCCTTAGTCAGCCCCAGCATTTT. Protein sequence: CASSLKQGLSQPQHF.